The clone carrying this T cell receptor (beta chain) has just a few counts. How the authors handled the data: Counts of nucleated cells, estimated from reference gene primer amplification, were obtained. Clones were read by immunoSEQ multiplex PCR, and TCRdb kept only the in-frame ones, dropping some. V, J and clone size were drawn from that table, and D and trimming were deduced from the DNA. This sample carries hundreds of thousands of clones, approximately 86% of them seen once, and the ten largest clones take about 7.6%. J lost 0 bases, V lost 6 bases, and 9 bases had no gene match. Germline CDR1 SGHTS, CDR2 YDEGEE. There are 15 residues in the CDR3. The sample is drawn from a study of blood T cell repertoires in COVID-19.

Material: peripheral blood. The TCR originated in a woman aged 55 to 70 with COVID-19, enrolled during active disease. The V and J genes are TRBV5-8 and TRBJ2-7; 7 bases fit TRBD1. CDR3 in amino acids: CASTKHRGRSYEQYF. The CDR3 DNA reads TGTGCCAGCACCAAACACAGGGGACGCTCCTACGAGCAGTACTTC. Combining the CDR3 with reference TRBV5-8 and TRBJ2-7 gives the whole variable domain EAGVTQSPTHLIKTRGQQATLRCSPISGHTSVYWYQQALGLGLQFLLWYDEGEERNRGNFPPRFSGRQFPNYSSELNVNALELEDSALYLCASTKHRGRSYEQYFGPGTRLTVT.